A selection of T cell receptor beta chains follows, all from one sample in a study of Tregs in tolerant kidney transplant recipients. Only in-frame clones appear in the TCRdb table, and some are missing; sequencing was by immunoSEQ multiplex PCR. The table includes about 100,000 clones, 90% to 95% detected once. Sequences were derived from CD4+ T cells from blood, sampled before the transplant. These receptors were taken from a human donor who received a combined kidney and bone marrow transplant. Both conserved end residues are part of each CDR3. Fields, in order: D gene, clone size, J gene, V gene, CDR3 protein, CDR3 DNA. D genes are given only for firm matches. Clone size is given for some rows only: seen once, a few or many times, or a class if the clone is expanded.

d_gene: -; abundance: -; j_gene: TRBJ2-3; v_gene: TRBV4-3; CDR3aa: CASSQESKLTDTQYF; CDR3nt: TGCGCCAGCAGCCAAGAATCGAAACTCACAGATACGCAGTATTTT
d_gene: TRBD2; abundance: -; j_gene: TRBJ2-3; v_gene: TRBV19; CDR3aa: CASRASGGTQYF; CDR3nt: TGTGCCAGTAGGGCTAGCGGGGGGACGCAGTATTTT
d_gene: TRBD1; abundance: -; j_gene: TRBJ1-6; v_gene: TRBV2; CDR3aa: CASSDRVSLYNSPLHF; CDR3nt: TGTGCCAGCAGCGACAGGGTTAGTCTCTATAATTCACCCCTCCACTTT
d_gene: -; abundance: -; j_gene: TRBJ1-6; v_gene: TRBV29-1; CDR3aa: CSVGSGRGSPLHF; CDR3nt: TGCAGCGTTGGGTCAGGGAGGGGCTCACCCCTCCACTTT
d_gene: TRBD2; abundance: -; j_gene: TRBJ2-7; v_gene: TRBV19; CDR3aa: CASSRTSGNYEQYF; CDR3nt: TGTGCCAGTAGTAGGACTAGCGGGAACTACGAGCAGTACTTC
d_gene: -; abundance: -; j_gene: TRBJ2-3; v_gene: TRBV5-4; CDR3aa: CASSSGTPTDTQYF; CDR3nt: TGTGCCAGCAGCTCCGGGACACCTACAGATACGCAGTATTTT
d_gene: -; abundance: -; j_gene: TRBJ2-2; v_gene: TRBV21-1; CDR3aa: CASSNTSDANTGELFF; CDR3nt: TGTGCCAGCAGCAACACTAGCGACGCGAACACCGGGGAGCTGTTTTTT
d_gene: -; abundance: -; j_gene: TRBJ1-5; v_gene: TRBV28; CDR3aa: CASSFSGIDTHNQPQHF; CDR3nt: TGTGCCAGCAGTTTTAGCGGGATAGACACACACAATCAGCCCCAGCATTTT
d_gene: -; abundance: -; j_gene: TRBJ1-6; v_gene: TRBV6-5; CDR3aa: CASSRTESPLHF; CDR3nt: TGTGCCAGCAGTCGGACAGAATCCCCCCTCCACTTT
d_gene: TRBD1; abundance: -; j_gene: TRBJ1-2; v_gene: TRBV27; CDR3aa: CASSPRTGVNYGYTF; CDR3nt: TGTGCCAGCAGTCCCAGGACAGGGGTCAACTATGGCTACACCTTC
d_gene: -; abundance: -; j_gene: TRBJ1-5; v_gene: TRBV27; CDR3aa: CASSFDRFSNQPQHF; CDR3nt: TGTGCCAGCAGTTTCGACAGGTTTAGCAATCAGCCCCAGCATTTT
d_gene: -; abundance: -; j_gene: TRBJ1-1; v_gene: TRBV12-5; CDR3aa: CASGKTGNTEAFF; CDR3nt: TGTGCTAGTGGCAAGACAGGGAACACTGAAGCTTTCTTT
d_gene: -; abundance: once; j_gene: TRBJ2-7; v_gene: TRBV20-1; CDR3aa: CSAGRGWEQYF; CDR3nt: TGCAGTGCAGGCCGGGGGTGGGAGCAGTACTTC
d_gene: TRBD2; abundance: -; j_gene: TRBJ2-7; v_gene: TRBV11-3; CDR3aa: CASSPGTSGTSYEQYF; CDR3nt: TGTGCCAGCAGCCCTGGGACTAGCGGGACCTCCTACGAGCAGTACTTC
d_gene: TRBD1; abundance: -; j_gene: TRBJ2-1; v_gene: TRBV6-1; CDR3aa: CASSGPPLGQADRYNEQFF; CDR3nt: TGTGCCAGCAGTGGACCGCCCCTTGGACAGGCCGATAGGTACAATGAGCAGTTCTTC
d_gene: -; abundance: -; j_gene: TRBJ2-5; v_gene: TRBV11-3; CDR3aa: CASSSEEGETQYF; CDR3nt: TGTGCCAGCAGCTCCGAGGAGGGAGAGACCCAGTACTTC
d_gene: -; abundance: -; j_gene: TRBJ1-3; v_gene: TRBV11-1; CDR3aa: CASSLQGITGNTIYF; CDR3nt: TGTGCCAGCAGCTTACAGGGAATTACTGGAAACACCATATATTTT
d_gene: -; abundance: -; j_gene: TRBJ1-5; v_gene: TRBV5-1; CDR3aa: CASSLGAGNQPQHF; CDR3nt: TGCGCCAGCAGCTTGGGGGCAGGCAATCAGCCCCAGCATTTT
d_gene: -; abundance: -; j_gene: TRBJ1-3; v_gene: TRBV6-6; CDR3aa: CASTWDNGNTIYF; CDR3nt: TGTGCCAGCACCTGGGACAACGGAAACACCATATATTTT
d_gene: TRBD1; abundance: -; j_gene: TRBJ2-7; v_gene: TRBV19; CDR3aa: CASSIRPPGTGGYEQYF; CDR3nt: TGTGCCAGTAGTATACGTCCTCCCGGGACAGGGGGCTACGAGCAGTACTTC
d_gene: -; abundance: -; j_gene: TRBJ2-2; v_gene: TRBV21-1; CDR3aa: CASSKPDPRKDWDTGELFF; CDR3nt: TGTGCCAGCAGCAAACCCGACCCTCGGAAAGACTGGGACACCGGGGAGCTGTTTTTT
d_gene: -; abundance: -; j_gene: TRBJ2-1; v_gene: TRBV5-1; CDR3aa: CASSPDNERWEQFF; CDR3nt: TGCGCCAGCAGCCCCGATAATGAGCGATGGGAGCAGTTCTTC
d_gene: -; abundance: -; j_gene: TRBJ1-1; v_gene: TRBV19; CDR3aa: CASIPFGSARNTEAFF; CDR3nt: TGTGCCAGTATCCCCTTCGGCTCCGCTAGGAACACTGAAGCTTTCTTT
d_gene: -; abundance: -; j_gene: TRBJ1-6; v_gene: TRBV30; CDR3aa: CAWRGGAENSPLHF; CDR3nt: TGTGCCTGGAGAGGGGGGGCGGAGAATTCCCCCCTCCACTTT
d_gene: -; abundance: -; j_gene: TRBJ2-2; v_gene: TRBV7-7; CDR3aa: CASSSSGTLGGELFF; CDR3nt: TGTGCCAGCAGCTCCTCCGGGACTCTGGGCGGGGAGCTGTTTTTT
d_gene: TRBD2; abundance: -; j_gene: TRBJ2-5; v_gene: TRBV18; CDR3aa: CASSPPSGGLGETQYF; CDR3nt: TGTGCCAGCTCACCACCCAGCGGGGGGCTGGGGGAGACCCAGTACTTC
d_gene: -; abundance: -; j_gene: TRBJ2-5; v_gene: TRBV9; CDR3aa: CASSALSRAETQYF; CDR3nt: TGTGCCAGCAGCGCCCTTTCTAGAGCGGAGACCCAGTACTTC
d_gene: -; abundance: -; j_gene: TRBJ1-6; v_gene: TRBV30; CDR3aa: CAWGAVTVGYNSPLHF; CDR3nt: TGTGCCTGGGGGGCGGTGACTGTTGGCTATAATTCCCCCCTCCACTTT
d_gene: -; abundance: few; j_gene: TRBJ1-5; v_gene: TRBV10-3; CDR3aa: CAIRDTGSNQPQHF; CDR3nt: TGTGCCATCAGGGATACAGGTAGCAATCAGCCCCAGCATTTT